One sample yielded the 2 T cell receptor beta chains listed below, sequenced in a study of T cell responses to AZD1222 COVID-19 vaccine. Using immunoSEQ multiplex PCR, the repertoire was profiled, and TCRdb retains in-frame clones only, with some absent. The sample has over 120,000 clones, over 85% seen once. The specimen comprised peripheral blood, sampled on day 0 of AZD1222 vaccination. These receptors all stem from an adult in good health.

V gene TRBV28 combines with J gene TRBJ2-3, with 11 bases matching TRBD2. The CDR3 totals 19 residues. Germline V gene lookup returns CDR1 MDHEN and CDR2 SYDVKM. Losses at the gene ends were 3 bases for V and 3 bases for J; bases not matched to a gene: 14. The CDR3 nucleotides read TGTGCCAGCAGTTTCGCTCCAGCTAGCGGGAGGTTGGTAACAGATACGCAGTATTTT. Translation gives CASSFAPASGRLVTDTQYF.

The V call is TRBV28, the J call TRBJ1-2; D not resolved. Germline V gene sequence: CDR1 MDHEN, CDR2 SYDVKM. There are 13 residues in the CDR3. V shed 4 bases and J shed 6 bases, with 12 bases lying between them. The CDR3 loop reads CASSSPTTNGYTF. In nucleotides, the CDR3 is TGTGCCAGCAGTTCCCCCACAACTAATGGCTACACCTTC.